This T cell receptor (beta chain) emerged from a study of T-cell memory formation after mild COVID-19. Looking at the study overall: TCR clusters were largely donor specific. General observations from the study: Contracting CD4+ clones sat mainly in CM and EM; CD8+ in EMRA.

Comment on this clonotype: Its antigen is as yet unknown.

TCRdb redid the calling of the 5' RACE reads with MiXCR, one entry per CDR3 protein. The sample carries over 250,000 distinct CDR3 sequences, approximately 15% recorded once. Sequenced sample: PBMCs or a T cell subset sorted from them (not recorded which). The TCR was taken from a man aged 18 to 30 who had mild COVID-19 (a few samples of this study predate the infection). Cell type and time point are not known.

CDR3 amino acids: CAISGMASGGYEQYF. The CDR3 region has the DNA TGTGCCATCAGTGGAATGGCTAGCGGGGGGTACGAGCAGTACTTC. The chain is built from TRBV10-3 and TRBJ2-7, with 11 nucleotides matching TRBD2. This CDR3 contains 15 residues. In germline, CDR1 is ENHRY, CDR2 SYGVKD. V was clipped by 4 bases and J by 4 bases; unmatched bases: 6.